The 31 T cell receptor beta chains listed next were all sequenced from one sample in a study of Ad26.COV2.S vaccination and SARS-CoV-2 variants. Specified treatment: some 20 received Ad26.COV2.S at low or high dose, single or two shots; 5 received placebo; per-sample allocation not given. The investigators took samples on day 63 after the first vaccine or placebo injection. Some clones are missing from TCRdb's copy, which holds only in-frame ones; the method was immunoSEQ multiplex PCR. The sample has 350,000 to 400,000 clones; roughly nine tenths are singletons. The sequencing used peripheral blood, collected in a trial of Ad26.COV2.S vaccine versus placebo. The receptors stem from a person aged 18 to 59 who received the Ad26.COV2.S COVID-19 vaccine or a placebo.

The rearrangement uses TRBV7-9 and TRBJ2-1; tentatively, D is TRBD1 or TRBD2 (5 bases each). CDR1 and CDR2 (germline): SEHNR, FQNEAQ (reference sequence). Trimming stripped 3 bases from V and 9 bases from J, with 12 bases between. The CDR3 runs to 13 residues. CDR3 residues: CASSLGTSGEQFF. CDR3 nucleotides: TGTGCCAGCAGCTTGGGGACGTCTGGTGAGCAGTTCTTC.

Written as DNA, the CDR3 is TGCGCCAGCAGCCAAGGGCTGTCCGGACAGGGGAGCCACTATGGCTACACCTTC. Translation: CASSQGLSGQGSHYGYTF. The chain links TRBV4-3 to TRBJ1-2, with 9 bases that match TRBD1. Germline assignment: CDR1 LGHNA and CDR2 YSLEER. The CDR3 spans 18 residues. J gave up 3 bases and V 1 base, and 12 bases lay outside the gene matches.

The rearrangement links TRBV9 to TRBJ2-7; the D is unclear. Germline V lookup: CDR1 SGDLS, CDR2 YYNGEE. This CDR3 is built from 14 residues. V shed 1 base and J shed 2 bases, with 10 bases lying between them. CDR3 protein: CASSVSDLPYEQYF. The CDR3 nucleotides read TGTGCCAGCAGCGTATCAGACCTGCCCTACGAGCAGTACTTC. Variable domain in full (rest from reference TRBV9 and TRBJ2-7): DSGVTQTPKHLITATGQRVTLRCSPRSGDLSVYWYQQSLDQGLQFLIQYYNGEERAKGNILERFSAQQFPDLHSELNLSSLELGDSALYFCASSVSDLPYEQYFGPGTRLTVT.

This rearrangement joins TRBV5-5 to TRBJ2-2; D remains ambiguous. There are 14 residues in the CDR3. V lost 5 bases and J 1 base, leaving 9 bases between the germline ends. The germline V gene has CDR1 SGHKS and CDR2 YYEKEE (reference sequence). The CDR3 here is CASSLNLNTGELFF. In DNA form, the CDR3 reads TGTGCCAGCAGTCTCAATTTGAACACCGGGGAGCTGTTTTTT.

This clone was counted a few times. The rearrangement links TRBV7-9 to TRBJ2-3, with TRBD2 matching over 8 bases. Germline V gene sequence: CDR1 SEHNR, CDR2 FQNEAQ (reference sequence). Trimming took 3 bases from V and 5 from J; bases not matched to a gene: 16. This CDR3 is built from 18 residues. The CDR3 here is CASSLVGKTGGQGDTQYF. CDR3 bases: TGTGCCAGCAGCTTGGTCGGGAAAACGGGGGGGCAGGGAGATACGCAGTATTTT.

This chain uses TRBV9 with TRBJ1-2; D remains unclear. Per the germline V gene, CDR1 is SGDLS and CDR2 is YYNGEE. The germline V and J ends were trimmed by 2 bases and 6 bases, with 8 bases remaining between them. The CDR3 extends over 12 amino acids. The CDR3 here is CASSVFTDGYTF. The CDR3 DNA reads TGTGCCAGCAGCGTGTTTACGGATGGCTACACCTTC.

The chain carries TRBV3-1 (or the pseudogene TRBV3-2) and TRBJ2-3; TRBD2 agrees at 10 bases. CDR3 length: 16 residues. Trimming cost V 4 bases and J 1 base; bases outside gene matches: 5. CDR1 and CDR2 (germline): LGHDT, YNNKEL (reference sequence). The CDR3: CASSLRSGGGTDTQYF. CDR3 nucleotides: TGTGCCAGCAGCCTCCGCAGCGGGGGGGGCACAGATACGCAGTATTTT.

The chain combines TRBV15 with TRBJ1-4; 7 positions agree with TRBD1. Germline-derived CDR1 and CDR2 are LNHNV and YYDKDF (reference sequence). The CDR3 loop spans 17 amino acids. Trimming at V came to 2 bases and at J to 4 bases, leaving 10 bases not matched to a gene. This CDR3 is CATSRSDRDRFNEKLFF. In nucleotides, the CDR3 is TGTGCCACCAGCAGAAGCGACAGGGATCGCTTTAATGAAAAACTGTTTTTT.

The V call is TRBV24-1, the J call TRBJ1-2; 7 nucleotides align to TRBD1. V shed 3 bases, J shed 6 bases, and the junction held 6 bases outside the gene matches. The CDR3 contains 14 residues. Germline V lookup: CDR1 KGHDR, CDR2 SFDVKD. The CDR3 loop is CATSDRGTVNGYTF. In DNA, the CDR3 is TGTGCCACCAGTGATCGGGGGACAGTCAATGGCTACACCTTC.

Written as DNA, the CDR3 is TGTGCCAGCAGCTGGGGGACAGGTTATGAAAAACTGTTTTTT. It translates to CASSWGTGYEKLFF. This chain connects TRBV5-6 to TRBJ1-4, with 8 bases that match TRBD1. Germline V gives CDR1 SGHDT, CDR2 YYEEEE. This CDR3 has 14 amino acids. The ends lost 3 bases at V and 6 bases at J; junction bases unmatched: 4. Combining the CDR3 with reference TRBV5-6 and TRBJ1-4 gives the whole variable domain DAGVTQSPTHLIKTRGQQVTLRCSPKSGHDTVSWYQQALGQGPQFIFQYYEEEERQRGNFPDRFSGHQFPNYSSELNVNALLLGDSALYLCASSWGTGYEKLFFGSGTQLSVL.

This chain joins TRBV5-1 and TRBJ2-7; D unresolved. The CDR3 has 12 amino acids. The V end lost 4 bases, the J end lost 3 bases, and 8 bases lay between the germline ends. Germline V gene lookup returns CDR1 SGHRS and CDR2 YFSETQ. DNA for the CDR3: TGCGCCAGCAGCATAGGCAGCTACGAGCAGTACTTC. Its translation: CASSIGSYEQYF.

This clone was counted between two and nine times. The V gene is TRBV5-4, the J gene TRBJ1-2; weak D call: TRBD1 (5 bases). The V and J ends lost 3 bases and 5 bases respectively, with 14 bases between them. The CDR3 is 14 residues long. Germline V CDR1 and CDR2: SGHNT, YYREEE (reference sequence). CDR3 DNA: TGTGCCAGCAGCTCGCGGGGCCAGATATATGGCTACACCTTC. Protein product: CASSSRGQIYGYTF.

The rearrangement joins TRBV19 to TRBJ2-2; D possibly corresponds to TRBD1 (7 bases). V dropped 0 bases and J dropped 4 bases, with 12 bases sitting between them. The CDR3 sequence is 16 residues long. Germline CDR1 LNHDA, CDR2 SQIVND (reference sequence). CDR3 sequence reads: CASSIDAGGSTGELFF. In nucleotides, the CDR3 is TGTGCCAGTAGTATAGATGCAGGGGGGAGCACCGGGGAGCTGTTTTTT.

This clone has a single count. V gene TRBV7-9 combines with J gene TRBJ1-2, with 10 bases that match TRBD1. Germline V gene data show CDR1 as SEHNR and CDR2 as FQNEAQ (reference sequence). The length of the CDR3 is 17 residues. V lost 5 bases and J lost 1; bases outside the gene matches: 10. CDR3: CASSPRLRTGGNYGYTF. The CDR3 nucleotides are TGTGCCAGCAGCCCCCGCCTACGGACAGGGGGTAACTATGGCTACACCTTC. The full variable domain, rest sourced from reference TRBV7-9 and TRBJ1-2, is DTGVSQNPRHKITKRGQNVTFRCDPISEHNRLYWYRQTLGQGPEFLTYFQNEAQLEKSRLLSDRFSAERPKGSFSTLEIQRTEQGDSAMYLCASSPRLRTGGNYGYTFGSGTRLTVV.

J is TRBJ2-7 and V is TRBV2; the match to TRBD1 covers 7 bases. The CDR3 is made up of 15 amino acids. After removal of 6 bases from V and 3 bases from J, the junction contained 11 bases not matched to a gene. Germline V lookup: CDR1 SNHLY, CDR2 FYNNEI. For the CDR3, the DNA is TGTGCCAGCAGGCGAAGGGGGCTGACGGACTACGAGCAGTACTTC. This codes for CASRRRGLTDYEQYF. The complete variable domain, with remaining parts taken from reference TRBV2 and TRBJ2-7, reads EPEVTQTPSHQVTQMGQEVILRCVPISNHLYFYWYRQILGQKVEFLVSFYNNEISEKSEIFDDQFSVERPDGSNFTLKIRSTKLEDSAMYFCASRRRGLTDYEQYFGPGTRLTVT.

The rearrangement uses TRBV25-1 and TRBJ1-6; unclear D gene. The CDR3 spans 15 residues. Germline V gene lookup returns CDR1 MGHDK and CDR2 SYGVNS. The V end lost 1 base, the J end lost 10 bases, and 14 bases lay between the germline ends. The CDR3 spells CASSEFRVLLSPLHF. Written as DNA, the CDR3 is TGTGCCAGCAGTGAATTCCGGGTTTTGTTATCACCCCTCCACTTT.

The gene calls are TRBV7-2 and TRBJ2-5; unclear D gene. The germline V gene has CDR1 SGHTA and CDR2 FQGNSA. This CDR3 has 14 amino acids. V was trimmed by 2 bases and J by 5 bases, leaving 12 bases between them. The CDR3 spells CASSLSHSRETQYF. The CDR3 nucleotides are TGTGCCAGCAGCTTATCGCACTCCCGGGAGACCCAGTACTTC.

J is TRBJ2-3 and V is TRBV11-2; no definite D call. V gave up 2 bases and J gave up 7 bases, with 16 bases separating them. Germline V gene data show CDR1 as SGHAT and CDR2 as FQNNGV. The CDR3 spans 15 residues. CDR3 residues: CASSLSWEGPNTQYF. The CDR3 region has the DNA TGTGCCAGCAGCTTATCGTGGGAAGGGCCAAATACGCAGTATTTT.

The table lists this clone with a count of one. This chain links TRBV11-1 with TRBJ1-2; 11 bases line up with TRBD1. J gave up 9 bases and V 5 bases, and 8 bases lay outside the gene matches. Germline CDR1 and CDR2: SGHAT and FQDESV (reference sequence). This CDR3 has 14 residues. The CDR3 region has the DNA TGTGCCAGCAGCACCGGACAGGGGGCGAGTCGCTACACCTTC. Protein sequence: CASSTGQGASRYTF.

This rearrangement joins TRBV7-6 to TRBJ1-3; 8 bases agree with TRBD1. CDR3 size: 19 residues. Losses at the gene ends were 1 base for V and 0 bases for J; bases not matched to a gene: 11. Germline V lookup: CDR1 SGHVS, CDR2 FNYEAQ. CDR3 sequence (DNA): TGTGCCAGCAGCTTAGACGGCAGGGGGCTACTAATCTCTGGAAACACCATATATTTT. It specifies CASSLDGRGLLISGNTIYF.

V usage is TRBV7-2 and J usage is TRBJ1-2, with D perhaps TRBD1 (5 bases). This CDR3 is built from 15 residues. V was clipped by 1 base and J by 1 base, with 10 bases between them. CDR1 is SGHTA and CDR2 is FQGNSA in the germline V gene. CDR3 nucleotide sequence: TGTGCCAGCAGCTTAGTGGGGACGGATAACTATGGCTACACCTTC. Protein: CASSLVGTDNYGYTF.

CDR3: CASSFSKRVADTGELFF. The CDR3 region has the DNA TGTGCCAGCAGCTTCTCAAAAAGGGTGGCCGACACCGGGGAGCTGTTTTTT. The chain links TRBV7-9 to TRBJ2-2; D is ambiguous. The germline gives CDR1 SEHNR, CDR2 FQNEAQ (reference sequence). CDR3 length: 17 amino acids. Between the trimmed V and J ends, which lost 3 bases and 3 bases, there was a span of 17 bases.

The chain recombines TRBV5-5 with TRBJ2-2; no definite D call. This CDR3 has 15 residues. Germline-derived CDR1 and CDR2 are SGHKS and YYEKEE (reference sequence). V lost 0 bases and J lost 1, with 7 bases in between. The CDR3 DNA is TGTGCCAGCAGCTTGGTAACCTGGAACACCGGGGAGCTGTTTTTT. This gives the protein CASSLVTWNTGELFF. The variable domain in full, with the rest retrieved from reference TRBV5-5 and TRBJ2-2, is DAGVTQSPTHLIKTRGQQVTLRCSPISGHKSVSWYQQVLGQGPQFIFQYYEKEERGRGNFPDRFSARQFPNYSSELNVNALLLGDSALYLCASSLVTWNTGELFFGEGSRLTVL.

This rearrangement joins TRBV11-2 to TRBJ1-3, with D possibly matching TRBD1 (6 bases). From germline, CDR1 is SGHAT and CDR2 FQNNGV. Trimming left V 1 base short and J 3 bases short, with 13 bases between. The CDR3 totals 16 residues. Here the CDR3 DNA reads TGTGCCAGCAGCTTAGTAGGGCAGGGGTTTGGAAACACCATATATTTT. The encoded protein is CASSLVGQGFGNTIYF. The complete variable domain, with remaining parts taken from reference TRBV11-2 and TRBJ1-3, reads EAGVAQSPRYKIIEKRQSVAFWCNPISGHATLYWYQQILGQGPKLLIQFQNNGVVDDSQLPKDRFSAERLKGVDSTLKIQPAKLEDSAVYLCASSLVGQGFGNTIYFGEGSWLTVV.

The chain employs TRBV14 and TRBJ2-1; TRBD2 agrees at 8 bases. The CDR3 has 15 residues. V lost 2 bases and J lost 2; bases outside the gene matches: 2. The germline gives CDR1 SGHDN, CDR2 FVKESK. CDR3: CASSQRGGPYNEQFF. The CDR3 nucleotides read TGTGCCAGCAGCCAACGGGGGGGACCCTACAATGAGCAGTTCTTC.

V and J are TRBV5-4 and TRBJ2-1; 9 bases fit TRBD2. The CDR3 length is 17 residues. V trimming: 0 bases; J trimming: 3 bases; junction bases outside the gene matches: 7. Germline CDR1 is SGHNT and CDR2 is YYREEE (reference sequence). The chain's CDR3 is CASSLEGPSGVYNEQFF. The CDR3 coding sequence is TGTGCCAGCAGCTTGGAAGGCCCTAGCGGGGTCTACAATGAGCAGTTCTTC.

The rearrangement links TRBV3-1 (or the pseudogene TRBV3-2) to TRBJ2-1; TRBD2 matches 8 bases. With V trimmed by 1 base and J by 7 bases, 6 bases remained unmatched. The CDR3 runs to 15 residues. The germline CDR1 and CDR2 sequences are LGHDT and YNNKEL (reference sequence). The CDR3 loop reads CASSQGSGGYNEQFF. The CDR3 coding sequence is TGTGCCAGCAGCCAAGGATCGGGGGGGTATAATGAGCAGTTCTTC.

This clone was found once. This chain connects TRBV30 to TRBJ2-2, with unresolved D. CDR1 and CDR2 from the germline V gene are GTSNPN and SVGIG (reference sequence). The ends were cut back, 3 bases at V and 5 bases at J, with 4 bases in the middle. The CDR3 runs to 11 residues. The CDR3 is CAWSATGELFF. The CDR3 region has the DNA TGTGCCTGGAGCGCAACCGGGGAGCTGTTTTTT.

The rearrangement links TRBV7-6 to TRBJ2-2; D is unresolved. V was trimmed by 1 base and J by 1 base, leaving 7 bases between them. The CDR3 runs 15 residues. The germline CDR1 and CDR2 sequences are SGHVS and FNYEAQ. CDR3 protein: CASSLDGQNTGELFF. CDR3 in DNA: TGTGCCAGCAGCTTAGATGGCCAGAACACCGGGGAGCTGTTTTTT.

The chain is built from TRBV6-5 and TRBJ2-2; D is ambiguous. The CDR3 runs 14 residues. Trimming pared 6 bases from V and 6 bases from J, leaving 14 bases between. CDR1 and CDR2 (germline): MNHEY, SVGAGI. The CDR3 coding sequence is TGTGCCAGCAGCCTCCCCGGCCGAGCCGGGGAGCTGTTTTTT. This encodes CASSLPGRAGELFF.

The V call is TRBV3-1 (or the pseudogene TRBV3-2), the J call TRBJ1-2; TRBD1 might be the D (6 bases). V shed 1 base and J shed 4 bases, with 10 bases lying between them. CDR3 length equals 14 residues. From germline, CDR1 is LGHDT and CDR2 YNNKEL (reference sequence). CDR3 bases: TGTGCCAGCAGCCAAGCTCTCAGGGGCTATGGCTACACCTTC. As protein: CASSQALRGYGYTF.